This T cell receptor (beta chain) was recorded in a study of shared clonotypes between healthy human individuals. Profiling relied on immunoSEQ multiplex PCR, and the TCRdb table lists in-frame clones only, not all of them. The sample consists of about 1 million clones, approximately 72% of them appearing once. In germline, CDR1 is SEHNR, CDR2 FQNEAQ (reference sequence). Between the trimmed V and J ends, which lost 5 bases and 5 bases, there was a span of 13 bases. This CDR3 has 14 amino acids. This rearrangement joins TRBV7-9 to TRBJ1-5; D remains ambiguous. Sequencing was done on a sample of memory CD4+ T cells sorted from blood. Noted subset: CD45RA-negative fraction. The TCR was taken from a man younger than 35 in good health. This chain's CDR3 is CASSPTLTDQPQHF. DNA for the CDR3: TGTGCCAGCAGCCCCACACTTACGGATCAGCCCCAGCATTTT.